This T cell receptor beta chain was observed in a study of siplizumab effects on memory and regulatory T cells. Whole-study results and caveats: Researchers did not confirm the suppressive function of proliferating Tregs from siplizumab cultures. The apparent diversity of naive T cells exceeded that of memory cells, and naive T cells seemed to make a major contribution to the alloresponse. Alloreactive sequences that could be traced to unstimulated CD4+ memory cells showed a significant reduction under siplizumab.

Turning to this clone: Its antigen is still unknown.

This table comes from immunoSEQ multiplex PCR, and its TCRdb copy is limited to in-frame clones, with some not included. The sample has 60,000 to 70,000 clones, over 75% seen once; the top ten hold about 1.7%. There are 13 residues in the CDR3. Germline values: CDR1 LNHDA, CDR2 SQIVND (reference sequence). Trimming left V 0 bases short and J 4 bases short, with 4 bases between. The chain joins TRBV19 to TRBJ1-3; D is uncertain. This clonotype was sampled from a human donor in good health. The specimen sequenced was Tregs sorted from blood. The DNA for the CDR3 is TGTGCCAGTAGTATAGATCGGGGAAACACCATATATTTT. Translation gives CASSIDRGNTIYF.